Shown below are 6 T cell receptor beta chains from a single sample sequenced in a study of T cell responses to AZD1222 COVID-19 vaccine. Data came from immunoSEQ multiplex PCR; TCRdb stores just in-frame clones and leaves some out. The sample shows 95,000 to 100,000 clones, over 75% of them seen only once. The specimen was peripheral blood, collected on day 0 of AZD1222 vaccination. The source is an adult in good health.

V and J are TRBV18 and TRBJ2-7; a weak D match, TRBD1 (5 bases). Between the trimmed V and J ends, which lost 4 bases and 5 bases, there was a span of 18 bases. The CDR3 consists of 15 residues. CDR1 is KGHSH and CDR2 is LQKENI in the germline V gene. CDR3 nucleotide sequence: TGTGCCAGCTCACAGATAAAGGGGCTGATGAACGAGCAGTACTTC. Amino acids: CASSQIKGLMNEQYF. The variable domain in full, completed from reference TRBV18 and TRBJ2-7, reads NAGVMQNPRHLVRRRGQEARLRCSPMKGHSHVYWYRQLPEEGLKFMVYLQKENIIDESGMPKERFSAEFPKEGPSILRIQQVVRGDSAAYFCASSQIKGLMNEQYFGPGTRLTVT.

The rearrangement uses TRBV3-1 (or the pseudogene TRBV3-2) and TRBJ2-1, with unresolved D. The CDR3 is made up of 12 amino acids. The germline V and J ends were trimmed by 3 bases and 7 bases, with 7 bases remaining between them. Germline CDR1 and CDR2: LGHDT and YNNKEL (reference sequence). DNA for the CDR3: TGTGCCAGCAGCCAGTATGGGAATGAGCAGTTCTTC. It specifies CASSQYGNEQFF.

The chain employs TRBV7-8 and TRBJ2-5, with D maybe TRBD1 (5 bases). The CDR3 runs to 14 residues. CDR1 SGHVS and CDR2 FQNEAQ come from the germline V gene. V lost 1 base and J 0 bases, leaving 6 bases between the germline ends. Written as DNA, the CDR3 is TGTGCCAGCAGCTTAGGGACAAACCAAGAGACCCAGTACTTC. Residues: CASSLGTNQETQYF.

Remarks on this clone: A read error may produce the germline difference seen at one junction end. The rearrangement links TRBV5-1 to TRBJ2-3, with TRBD1 matching 7 bases. Looked up from germline, CDR1 is SGHRS and CDR2 is YFSETQ. CDR3 length: 16 amino acids. This chain's CDR3 is CASSLEARDSKDTQYF. The CDR3 bases are TGCGCCAGCAGCTTGGAGGCCCGGGACAGCAAAGATACGCAGTATTTT.

The chain links TRBV7-9 to TRBJ2-3; maybe TRBD2 (6 bases). Between the trimmed V and J ends, which lost 5 bases and 0 bases, there was a span of 12 bases. Germline-derived CDR1 and CDR2 are SEHNR and FQNEAQ (reference sequence). The CDR3 is 15 residues long. CDR3 in amino acids: CASSNGTFSTDTQYF. The CDR3 nucleotides are TGTGCCAGCAGCAACGGGACTTTTAGCACAGATACGCAGTATTTT.

The rearrangement uses TRBV11-2 and TRBJ1-3; D perhaps matches TRBD1 (6 bases). The CDR3 spans 15 residues. V was trimmed by 5 bases and J by 1 base, leaving 12 bases between them. Germline-derived CDR1 and CDR2 are SGHAT and FQNNGV. The CDR3 region is CASSQGWGSGNTIYF. DNA of the CDR3: TGTGCCAGCAGCCAGGGGTGGGGGTCTGGAAACACCATATATTTT.